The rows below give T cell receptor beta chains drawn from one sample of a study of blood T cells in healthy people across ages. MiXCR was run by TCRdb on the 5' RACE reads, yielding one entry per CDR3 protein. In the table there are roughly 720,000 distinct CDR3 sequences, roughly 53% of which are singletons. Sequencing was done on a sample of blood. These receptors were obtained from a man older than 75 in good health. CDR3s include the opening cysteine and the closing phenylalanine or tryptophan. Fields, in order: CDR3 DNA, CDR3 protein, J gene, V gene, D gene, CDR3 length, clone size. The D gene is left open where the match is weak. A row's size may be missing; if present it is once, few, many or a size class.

TGCAGTGCTAGAACCCACAGGGTAGGTTCCTACAATGAGCAGTTCTTC	CSARTHRVGSYNEQFF	TRBJ2-1	TRBV20-1	.	16	.
TGTGCCAGCAGCTCGGGGCCGGGACAGGGAGACGAGCAGTACTTC	CASSSGPGQGDEQYF	TRBJ2-7	TRBV7-9	TRBD1	15	few
TGTGCCAGCAGCTTCGGACTAGCGGGAGTTTCTCCCCCGGCTAATGAGCAGTTCTTC	CASSFGLAGVSPPANEQFF	TRBJ2-1	TRBV11-2	TRBD2	19	.
TGTGCCAGCAGCAAAGGCCCCGGGACTAGCGGGAGAACCTCCGCCCTATACGCGTATTTT	CASSKGPGTSGRTSALYAYF	TRBJ2-3	TRBV7-9	TRBD2	20	.
TGTGCCAGCAGCTTAGTCGGCAGGGGCGAAGAGCAGTACTTC	CASSLVGRGEEQYF	TRBJ2-7	TRBV7-9	.	14	once
TGTGCCAGCTCACCGGGACAGCGCACAGATACGCAGTATTTT	CASSPGQRTDTQYF	TRBJ2-3	TRBV5-1	TRBD1	14	many
TGTGCCACCAGTGGACAGGGGGCGACGTCTGGGAAAAATGAGCAGTTCTTC	CATSGQGATSGKNEQFF	TRBJ2-1	TRBV24-1	TRBD1	17	.
TGTGCCAGCAGCGTAGGCGGGGCTGGGGCCTACAATGAGCAGTTCTTC	CASSVGGAGAYNEQFF	TRBJ2-1	TRBV9	.	16	few
TGCGCCAGCAGCGGATGGTACGAGCAGTACTTC	CASSGWYEQYF	TRBJ2-7	TRBV5-1	.	11	few
TGTGCCAGCAGTGGGACAGGGGGCTACGAGCAGTACTTC	CASSGTGGYEQYF	TRBJ2-7	TRBV2	TRBD1	13	many
TGTGCCAGCAGCCCGGCCGGGACAGGGTCCGGCTACACCTTC	CASSPAGTGSGYTF	TRBJ1-2	TRBV7-9	TRBD1	14	.
TGTGCCAGCAGCCGTCCGGGACAGACCGACGAGCAGTACTTC	CASSRPGQTDEQYF	TRBJ2-7	TRBV7-2	TRBD1	14	.
TGTGCCAGCAGCGCCGCCGGGACGCCTCGGAACGAGCAGTACTTC	CASSAAGTPRNEQYF	TRBJ2-7	TRBV5-4	.	15	.
TGTGCCAGCAGCTTAGCCACGGGAGGGCCCTACGAGCAGTACTTC	CASSLATGGPYEQYF	TRBJ2-7	TRBV7-2	TRBD2	15	.
TGTGCCAGCAGCCAAGCCTTGGTCTGGGGACCTACGGGCGAGCAGTACTTC	CASSQALVWGPTGEQYF	TRBJ2-7	TRBV4-2	.	17	few
TGCAGCGTTGAACGGACGGGAAATCGGCAGTACTTC	CSVERTGNRQYF	TRBJ2-5	TRBV29-1	.	12	.
TGTGCCAGCAGCTTAGTTTGGGACAGGGCCTACGAGCAGTACTTC	CASSLVWDRAYEQYF	TRBJ2-7	TRBV7-2	TRBD1	15	.
TGTGCCAGCTCACTACAGGGTTACAGGGACGAGCAGTACTTC	CASSLQGYRDEQYF	TRBJ2-7	TRBV2	.	14	few
TGTGCCAGCAGCCGACTAGCGGGAGGGGTCGGGAATGAGCAGTTCTTC	CASSRLAGGVGNEQFF	TRBJ2-1	TRBV9	TRBD2	16	.
TGTGCCAGCAGACCAAGGACAGGCCGAGAGACCCAGTACTTC	CASRPRTGRETQYF	TRBJ2-5	TRBV27	TRBD1	14	once
TGTGCTAGCAGCTTAAGATTAGGTGATACGCAGTATTTT	CASSLRLGDTQYF	TRBJ2-3	TRBV7-7	.	13	.
TGTGCCGGCAGTTACTCAGGACTAGCGGGAGGCGAGCAGTACTTC	CAGSYSGLAGGEQYF	TRBJ2-7	TRBV6-5	TRBD2	15	.
TGCAGTGTTTCCACGACTAGCGGGTATACCTACGTGCAGTACTTC	CSVSTTSGYTYVQYF	TRBJ2-4	TRBV20-1	TRBD2	15	.
TGCAGTGCTAGGAAAACCGGGACTGTCTACGAGCAGTACTTC	CSARKTGTVYEQYF	TRBJ2-7	TRBV20-1	.	14	many
TGCAGCGTTGACATCACCGGGACTAGAGGAGGGGAGCAGTTCTTC	CSVDITGTRGGEQFF	TRBJ2-1	TRBV29-1	TRBD2	15	many
TGTGCCAGCAGTTTACTAGCGGGTGCAAGCTCCTACGAGCAGTACTTC	CASSLLAGASSYEQYF	TRBJ2-7	TRBV27	TRBD2	16	many
TGCAGTGCTAGAGAGAGTACGAGAGGCAGGGCACCGCACTACGTAGCTTTCTTT	CSARESTRGRAPHYVAFF	TRBJ1-1	TRBV20-1	.	18	few
TGTGCCAGCAGCTTCCCGAGCGATATCTATAGCAATCAGCCCCAGCATTTT	CASSFPSDIYSNQPQHF	TRBJ1-5	TRBV6-5	.	17	once
TGTGCCAGCAGCCGCCGACTAGCGGATTTAACCCAAGAGACCCAGTACTTC	CASSRRLADLTQETQYF	TRBJ2-5	TRBV3-1	TRBD2	17	.
TGTGCCAGCAGTGTACAGCGCCCGCAGGGTAATGAGCAGTTCTTC	CASSVQRPQGNEQFF	TRBJ2-1	TRBV12-3/TRBV12-4	.	15	.
TGTGCCAGCAGCCAAACAGGGTACTACGAGCAGTACTTC	CASSQTGYYEQYF	TRBJ2-7	TRBV3-1	.	13	.
TGTGCCAGCTCACCACCGTTGGGGTTGGGGCAGTACTTC	CASSPPLGLGQYF	TRBJ2-4	TRBV18	.	13	.
TGTGCCAGCAGCTTAGAGTACTCCAAGGCGTGCACCTTC	CASSLEYSKACTF	TRBJ1-2	TRBV7-9	.	13	.
TGTGCCAGCAGCTCAAGCCCGAGGAGACTCAATGAGCAGTTCTTC	CASSSSPRRLNEQFF	TRBJ2-1	TRBV7-9	.	15	.
TGTGCCAGCAGCCCGAGAGGTCCCGCCGGGGCCAACGTCCTGACTTTC	CASSPRGPAGANVLTF	TRBJ2-6	TRBV11-3	.	16	.
TGCAGTGCAAAGGACTACCACTCCTACAATGAGCAGTTCTTC	CSAKDYHSYNEQFF	TRBJ2-1	TRBV20-1	.	14	.
TGCAGTGCTATGCGGGTTGCACAGCCCTACGAGCAGTACTTC	CSAMRVAQPYEQYF	TRBJ2-7	TRBV20-1	.	14	once
TGTGCCAGCAGCCATCTCAGCTACGAGCAGTACTTC	CASSHLSYEQYF	TRBJ2-7	TRBV3-1	.	12	.
TGTGCCATCAACCTGGGACGGAGCGACGAGCAGTACTTC	CAINLGRSDEQYF	TRBJ2-7	TRBV10-3	.	13	.
TGTGCCAGCAGCCCCCAGACAGGGATCTCCTACGAGCAGTACTTC	CASSPQTGISYEQYF	TRBJ2-7	TRBV7-2	TRBD1	15	few
TGTGCCAGCACCCGGACTGGAGGAGAGACCCAGTACTTC	CASTRTGGETQYF	TRBJ2-5	TRBV11-1	.	13	.
TGTGCCAGCAGCTTTGGGTGGAGTTACGAGCAGTACTTC	CASSFGWSYEQYF	TRBJ2-7	TRBV5-5	.	13	few
TGTGCCAGCAGTCGGGACCAAATCCCCCGCTACACCTTC	CASSRDQIPRYTF	TRBJ1-2	TRBV5-5	.	13	.
TGTGCCAGCAGCCATCCCATCTCTGGGGCCAACGTCCTGACTTTC	CASSHPISGANVLTF	TRBJ2-6	TRBV9	.	15	few
TGTGCCAGCAGCTTATTCTCGTTCACAGGGTCGGGTAATGGCTACACCTTC	CASSLFSFTGSGNGYTF	TRBJ1-2	TRBV7-6	.	17	few
TGTGCCAGCAGCTTCCGGGGCAATGCCTACAATGAGCAGTTCTTC	CASSFRGNAYNEQFF	TRBJ2-1	TRBV12-3/TRBV12-4	.	15	.
TGTGCCAGCGGCCAAGACACCTACGAGCAGTACTTC	CASGQDTYEQYF	TRBJ2-7	TRBV3-1	.	12	.
TGTGCCACCAGTGACGGGACAGGGAAAAGGGACGAGCAGTACTTC	CATSDGTGKRDEQYF	TRBJ2-7	TRBV24-1	TRBD1	15	.
TGTGCCAGCAGGGCTAGCGGGAGGGGTGAGACCCAGTACTTC	CASRASGRGETQYF	TRBJ2-5	TRBV12-3/TRBV12-4	TRBD2	14	few
TGCGCCAGCAGCGTAGGACGGCCCTCTGGGGCCAACGTCCTGACTTTC	CASSVGRPSGANVLTF	TRBJ2-6	TRBV5-1	.	16	few
TGCGCCAGCAGCCGGGTGTCAGCGGGAGAACGTTCCTACGAGCAGTACTTC	CASSRVSAGERSYEQYF	TRBJ2-7	TRBV4-1	TRBD2	17	.
TGTGCCAGCAGTTACTCGGGGGACGAGCAGTACTTC	CASSYSGDEQYF	TRBJ2-7	TRBV6-2/TRBV6-3	.	12	few
TGTGCCATCAGGAATTTGGCTGGCAGCCGATACGAGCAGTACTTC	CAIRNLAGSRYEQYF	TRBJ2-7	TRBV10-3	.	15	few
TGTGCCAGCAGCACCCGGACGGGGAGCACCGGGGAGCTGTTTTTT	CASSTRTGSTGELFF	TRBJ2-2	TRBV7-3	.	15	.
TGCAGTGCTAGGAGTCTAAGGGGGATGTACAATGAGCAGTTCTTC	CSARSLRGMYNEQFF	TRBJ2-1	TRBV20-1	.	15	.
TGCAGTGCTAGCCCCGGTCCCGTGTCGGGACGCTCCTACGAGCAGTACTTC	CSASPGPVSGRSYEQYF	TRBJ2-7	TRBV20-1	.	17	.
TGTGCCAGCACGGCCAAAAACATTCAGTACTTC	CASTAKNIQYF	TRBJ2-4	TRBV7-2	.	11	.